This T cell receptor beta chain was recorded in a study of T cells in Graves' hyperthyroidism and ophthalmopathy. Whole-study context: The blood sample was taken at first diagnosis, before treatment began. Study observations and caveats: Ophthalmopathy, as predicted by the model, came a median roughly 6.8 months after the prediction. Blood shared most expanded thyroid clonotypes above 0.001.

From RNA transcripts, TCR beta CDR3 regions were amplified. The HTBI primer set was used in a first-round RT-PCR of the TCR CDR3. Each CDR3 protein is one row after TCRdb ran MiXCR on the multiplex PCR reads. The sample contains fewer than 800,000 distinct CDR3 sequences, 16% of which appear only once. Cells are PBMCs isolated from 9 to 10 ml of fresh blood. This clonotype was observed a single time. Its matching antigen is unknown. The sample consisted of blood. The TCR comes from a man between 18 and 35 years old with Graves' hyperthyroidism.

The CDR3 reads CASRRGTSYYVDTQYF. The DNA for the CDR3 is TGTGCCAGCAGACGGGGGACTAGCTATTATGTAGATACGCAGTATTTT. The chain joins TRBV6-2 or TRBV6-3 to TRBJ2-3, with 9 nucleotides matching TRBD2. The CDR3 consists of 16 residues. V trimming: 6 bases; J trimming: 5 bases; junction bases outside the gene matches: 12. Germline V gene lookup returns CDR1 MNHEY and CDR2 SVGEGT.